This entry lists 24 T cell receptor beta chains sequenced from one sample in a study of T cell responses to AZD1222 COVID-19 vaccine. Clones were sequenced by immunoSEQ multiplex PCR, and TCRdb holds only the in-frame ones, with some missing. The table shows about 160,000 clones, with around 90% occurring only once. The material sequenced was peripheral blood, taken on day 0 of MenACWY control vaccination. The receptor source for this set is an adult in good health.

The V call is TRBV21-1, the J call TRBJ2-1; TRBD2, the table's D call, lacks a check against the DNA. TRBV21-1 is marked as a pseudogene. The length of the CDR3 is 18 residues. The CDR3 here is CASSKSRFPGTSGRYRFF. DNA of the CDR3: TGTGCCAGCAGCAAATCCCGATTTCCAGGGACTAGCGGGAGATATCGGTTCTTC.

J is TRBJ2-7 and V is TRBV19; D may be TRBD2 (6 bases). V was trimmed by 3 bases and J by 3 bases, leaving 6 bases between them. Germline V gene data show CDR1 as LNHDA and CDR2 as SQIVND (reference sequence). This CDR3 contains 12 residues. The chain's CDR3 is CASSIGGYEQYF. DNA for the CDR3: TGTGCCAGTAGTATCGGGGGCTACGAGCAGTACTTC.

The rearrangement uses TRBV7-2 and TRBJ1-6; D is possibly TRBD1 (6 bases). CDR1 is SGHTA and CDR2 is FQGNSA in the germline V gene. V was trimmed by 7 bases and J by 8 bases, leaving 15 bases between them. The CDR3 has 14 residues. The DNA for the CDR3 is TGTGCCAGCAACTCCGGGACACCTGATTCACCCCTCCACTTT. Translation gives CASNSGTPDSPLHF.

This chain's CDR3 is CASSALAGRLMGNEQFF. CDR3 bases: TGTGCCAGCAGTGCCCTAGCGGGAAGGTTAATGGGTAATGAGCAGTTCTTC. The J gene is TRBJ2-1, the V gene TRBV6-1, with TRBD2 matching over 9 bases. From germline, CDR1 is MNHNS and CDR2 SASEGT. V trimming: 4 bases; J trimming: 7 bases; junction bases outside the gene matches: 14. This CDR3 region has 17 residues.

V gene TRBV7-9 combines with J gene TRBJ1-4; D is unresolved. With 1 base removed from V and 5 bases from J, the gap between germline ends came to 5 bases. Germline-derived CDR1 and CDR2 are SEHNR and FQNEAQ (reference sequence). The CDR3 has 13 amino acids. CDR3 residues: CASSLDRNEKLFF. The CDR3 DNA sequence: TGTGCCAGCAGCTTAGACCGAAATGAAAAACTGTTTTTT.

The CDR3 region is CATSDSPNRGRTGELFF. The CDR3, as DNA: TGTGCCACCAGTGATTCACCGAACAGGGGGCGCACCGGGGAGCTGTTTTTT. J is TRBJ2-2 and V is TRBV24-1; 9 bases line up with TRBD1. This CDR3 spans 17 amino acids. V gave up 2 bases and J gave up 4 bases; unmatched junction bases: 7. Looked up from germline, CDR1 is KGHDR and CDR2 is SFDVKD.

This clone has just one count. The chain employs TRBV6-5 and TRBJ1-2; D not resolved. V lost 5 bases, J lost 4 bases, and 8 bases lay in between. The CDR3 runs to 12 residues. The germline gives CDR1 MNHEY, CDR2 SVGAGI. CDR3 in amino acids: CASSLGGYGYTF. The CDR3 bases are TGTGCCAGCAGTCTGGGCGGCTATGGCTACACCTTC.

The rearrangement joins TRBV15 to TRBJ1-3, with D maybe TRBD1 (6 bases). Germline V gene lookup returns CDR1 LNHNV and CDR2 YYDKDF (reference sequence). V was pared by 0 bases and J by 2 bases, with 17 bases between. This CDR3 comprises 18 residues. The CDR3, as DNA: TGTGCCACCAGCAGAGATAGTGGGGGGCCGGGTCCTGGAAACACCATATATTTT. It translates to CATSRDSGGPGPGNTIYF.

CDR3 DNA sequence: TGCAGCGTTGAATGGGGGTTGGGCACTGAAGCTTTCTTT. It specifies CSVEWGLGTEAFF. The J gene is TRBJ1-1, the V gene TRBV29-1, with D perhaps TRBD1 (5 bases). Germline assignment: CDR1 SQVTM and CDR2 ANQGSEA. This CDR3 comprises 13 residues. Trimming cost V 2 bases and J 4 bases, with 11 bases left between them.

J is TRBJ2-1 and V is TRBV7-3, with TRBD1 as a possible D gene (6 bases). Germline loops: CDR1 SGHTA, CDR2 FQGTGA. V was cut by 5 bases and J by 9 bases, with 11 bases left in between. This CDR3 spans 12 amino acids. The CDR3 sequence: CASSHPQGEQFF. The CDR3 bases are TGTGCCAGCAGCCACCCACAGGGTGAGCAGTTCTTC.

The chain carries TRBV3-1 (or the pseudogene TRBV3-2) and TRBJ2-1; D tentatively reads TRBD1 or TRBD2 (5 bases each). Germline CDR1 reads LGHDT; CDR2 reads YNNKEL (reference sequence). V was pared by 1 base and J by 8 bases, with 21 bases between. CDR3 length: 17 residues. As DNA, the CDR3 is TGTGCCAGCAGCCAAGGTCCGGGGCTTCAAGGGGCGGATGAGCAGTTCTTC. This codes for CASSQGPGLQGADEQFF.

This clone turned up a few times. V gene TRBV15 combines with J gene TRBJ2-7; D is perhaps TRBD2 (6 bases). This CDR3 contains 13 residues. Germline V gene data show CDR1 as LNHNV and CDR2 as YYDKDF (reference sequence). Trimming removed 5 bases at V and 6 bases at J, with 14 bases between. The CDR3, as DNA: TGTGCCACCAGCCCTAAAGGCGGGGTCGAGCAGTACTTC. Protein: CATSPKGGVEQYF. The full variable domain, its missing parts supplied by reference TRBV15 and TRBJ2-7, is DAMVIQNPRYQVTQFGKPVTLSCSQTLNHNVMYWYQQKSSQAPKLLFHYYDKDFNNEADTPDNFQSRRPNTSFCFLDIRSPGLGDTAMYLCATSPKGGVEQYFGPGTRLTVT.

This rearrangement joins TRBV28 to TRBJ1-5; D gene uncertain. The CDR3 has 13 residues. Germline lookup yields CDR1 MDHEN and CDR2 SYDVKM. The V end was cut by 4 bases, the J end by 9 bases, with 13 bases between. The CDR3 loop is CASSSPSIGPQHF. The CDR3 DNA is TGTGCCAGCAGTTCTCCCTCAATCGGGCCCCAGCATTTT.

This chain connects TRBV6-2 or TRBV6-3 to TRBJ1-5, with D possibly matching TRBD1 (5 bases). Trimming shortened V by 6 bases and J by 9 bases, and 18 bases separated the two germline ends. This CDR3 is 14 amino acids long. Germline CDR1 is MNHEY and CDR2 is SVGEGT. CDR3 nucleotides: TGTGCCAGCAGCCTCGGAAGTGAAGGGACGCCCCAGCATTTT. This gives the protein CASSLGSEGTPQHF.

In DNA form, the CDR3 reads TGTGCCAGCAGTAAGAACACTGAAGCTTTCTTT. Protein: CASSKNTEAFF. The J gene is TRBJ1-1, the V gene TRBV12-3 or TRBV12-4; no reliable D call. The CDR3 is 11 amino acids. The V gene lost 5 bases and the J gene lost 1 base, with 2 bases spanning the gap.

The chain combines TRBV11-3 with TRBJ1-1, with unresolved D. Germline V gene sequence: CDR1 SGHNT, CDR2 YENEEA. The V gene lost 5 bases and the J gene lost 4 bases, with 17 bases spanning the gap. The CDR3 consists of 15 residues. CDR3 sequence (DNA): TGTGCCAGCAGCGCGGGTGGACTGGTTGTCACTGAAGCTTTCTTT. Its protein product is CASSAGGLVVTEAFF.

This chain connects TRBV29-1 to TRBJ1-5; the D is unclear. Germline V CDR1 and CDR2: SQVTM, ANQGSEA. This CDR3 is built from 9 residues. The CDR3 loop reads CTVDQPQHF. The CDR3 DNA sequence: TGCACGGTCGATCAGCCCCAGCATTTT. Combining the CDR3 with reference TRBV29-1 and TRBJ1-5 gives the whole variable domain SAVISQKPSRDICQRGTSLTIQCQVDSQVTMMFWYRQQPGQSLTLIATANQGSEATYESGFVIDKFPISRPNLTFSTLTVSNMSPEDSSIYLCTVDQPQHFGDGTRLSIL.

V is TRBV29-1 and J is TRBJ1-2, with D unclear. Germline V gene sequence: CDR1 SQVTM, CDR2 ANQGSEA. Trimming cost V 7 bases and J 4 bases, with 7 bases left between them. CDR3 length: 10 amino acids. The CDR3 here is CSAIGYGYTF. CDR3 DNA: TGCAGCGCCATCGGCTATGGCTACACCTTC.

V and J are TRBV20-1 and TRBJ2-1, with D uncertain. The CDR3 runs to 9 residues. Trimming stripped 5 bases from V and 6 bases from J, with 2 bases between. Germline V gene sequence: CDR1 DFQATT, CDR2 SNEGSKA (reference sequence). The CDR3 sequence is CSAGNEQFF. The CDR3 DNA is TGCAGTGCTGGCAATGAGCAGTTCTTC.

V gene TRBV5-4 combines with J gene TRBJ1-4; no firm D call. Germline assignment: CDR1 SGHNT and CDR2 YYREEE (reference sequence). The CDR3 contains 13 residues. V dropped 2 bases and J dropped 8 bases, with 10 bases sitting between them. CDR3 protein: CASSFAQEEKLFF. The CDR3 nucleotides read TGTGCCAGCAGCTTCGCGCAGGAGGAAAAACTGTTTTTT.

This chain joins TRBV9 and TRBJ2-1, with 11 nucleotides matching TRBD2. Trimming removed 3 bases from V and 3 bases from J; junction bases left unmatched: 8. Germline V gene lookup returns CDR1 SGDLS and CDR2 YYNGEE. This CDR3 comprises 17 residues. The CDR3 DNA reads as TGTGCCAGCAGCGGGACCTTAGCGGGAGGGATCTACAATGAGCAGTTCTTC. Its translation: CASSGTLAGGIYNEQFF.

The chain employs TRBV5-1 and TRBJ2-2; 7 positions match TRBD2. With 4 bases clipped from V and 4 bases from J, the junction kept 4 bases outside the gene matches. The CDR3 is made up of 14 amino acids. CDR1 SGHRS and CDR2 YFSETQ come from the germline V gene. The CDR3 DNA reads as TGCGCCAGCAGCGCGGGGGTTGGCACCGGGGAGCTGTTTTTT. It is translated as CASSAGVGTGELFF.

The chain carries TRBV28 and TRBJ1-2; TRBD1 agrees at 9 bases. The CDR3 totals 15 residues. V lost 6 bases and J lost 3; bases outside the gene matches: 8. CDR1 is MDHEN and CDR2 is SYDVKM in the germline V gene. CDR3 DNA sequence: TGTGCCAGCAGGAACCCGGGACAGGGCCACTATGGCTACACCTTC. Amino acid sequence: CASRNPGQGHYGYTF.

The chain has TRBV5-6 and TRBJ1-1; 7 nucleotides agree with TRBD1. Germline loops: CDR1 SGHDT, CDR2 YYEEEE. The ends lost 5 bases at V and 6 bases at J; junction bases unmatched: 13. This CDR3 region has 15 residues. The CDR3 nucleotides are TGTGCCAGCAGTTTAGGGACAGCTGGAACGGCTGAAGCTTTCTTT. Residues: CASSLGTAGTAEAFF.